Listed below are T cell receptor beta chains from one sample, sequenced in a study of shared clonotypes between healthy human individuals. Measured with immunoSEQ multiplex PCR; TCRdb has only the in-frame clones, and not every one. The table lists some 360,000 clones, around 70% of them singletons. The sequencing sample was made of memory CD4+ T cells sorted from blood. These receptor sequences come from a man younger than 45 in good health. Both conserved end residues are part of each CDR3. The D gene is left open where the match is weak. Clone size is stated in some rows and not others, as once, few, many or a class when expanded.

TRBD1	few	TRBJ1-2	TRBV28	TGTGCCAGCAGGACGACAGGGGGCTATGGCTACACCTTC	CASRTTGGYGYTF
TRBD1	.	TRBJ1-5	TRBV19	TGTGCCAGTAGCACGACAGGGGGCGGTCAGCCCCAGCATTTT	CASSTTGGGQPQHF
.	.	TRBJ2-5	TRBV7-8	TGTGCCAGCAGCTCCTGGTCTGGCGGTCAAGAGACCCAGTACTTC	CASSSWSGGQETQYF
TRBD2	.	TRBJ2-2	TRBV14	TGTGCCAGCAGCACCCGGACTAGCGGGGGGACCGGGGAGCTGTTTTTT	CASSTRTSGGTGELFF
.	.	TRBJ2-7	TRBV28	TGTGCCAGCAGTCTTTCATCACGACCGGAGCAGTACTTC	CASSLSSRPEQYF
.	many	TRBJ1-2	TRBV30	TGTGCCTGGGTTTGGGGGGGCTTAACAAACTATGGCTACACCTTC	CAWVWGGLTNYGYTF
TRBD1	.	TRBJ2-7	TRBV30	TGTGCCTGGGCGGGACAGGGGTTCCACGAGCAGTACTTC	CAWAGQGFHEQYF
.	.	TRBJ1-3	TRBV11-3	TGTGCCAGCAGCCCCGACGGAAACACCATATATTTT	CASSPDGNTIYF
.	.	TRBJ1-5	TRBV19	TGTGCCAGTACGCGGAGGGCCCGGGACCAGCCCCAGCATTTT	CASTRRARDQPQHF
.	.	TRBJ1-2	TRBV28	TGTGCCAGCAAAAGGGATCACTATGGCTACACCTTC	CASKRDHYGYTF
TRBD1	.	TRBJ2-1	TRBV28	TGTGCCAGCAGTTTAGGCGGAGAAAGACAGGGGATCAATGAGCAGTTCTTC	CASSLGGERQGINEQFF
.	.	TRBJ2-7	TRBV2	TGTGCCAGCAGTGAGGGGATCTACGAGCAGTACTTC	CASSEGIYEQYF
.	.	TRBJ2-7	TRBV18	TGTGCCAGCTCACCAAAGGACGGATCCCCCTACGAGCAGTACTTC	CASSPKDGSPYEQYF
.	.	TRBJ1-4	TRBV25-1	TGTGCCAGCAGTGCCCCAGGAGGGGGTGAAAAACTGTTTTTT	CASSAPGGGEKLFF
.	.	TRBJ2-7	TRBV19	TGTGCCAGTAGTATGGCTTTTGTAGGGGGATACGAGCAGTACTTC	CASSMAFVGGYEQYF
.	.	TRBJ1-1	TRBV15	TGTGCCACCAGCAGCCGATGGAACACTGAAGCTTTCTTT	CATSSRWNTEAFF
.	.	TRBJ2-7	TRBV29-1	TGCAGCGTTGAAGTAGAGGAGCGCGAGCAGTACTTC	CSVEVEEREQYF
.	.	TRBJ1-1	TRBV27	TGTGCCAGCAGTAGAAGTGGAGTCATGAACACTGAAGCTTTCTTT	CASSRSGVMNTEAFF
.	.	TRBJ2-3	TRBV28	TGTGCCAGCGTCTTGCCGGGGGATACGCAGTATTTT	CASVLPGDTQYF
.	.	TRBJ1-5	TRBV6-1	TGTGCCAGCAGTGAAGAGGGAGCGGGCCTCAATCAGCCCCAGCATTTT	CASSEEGAGLNQPQHF
.	.	TRBJ1-4	TRBV14	TGTGCCAGCAGCCCACTAAGAGCAACTAATGAAAAACTGTTTTTT	CASSPLRATNEKLFF
.	.	TRBJ1-1	TRBV11-2	TGTGCCAGCAGCTCTTCCGGGGGCACCTACACTGAAGCTTTCTTT	CASSSSGGTYTEAFF
TRBD1	.	TRBJ2-3	TRBV7-9	TGTGCCAGCAGCTTGGACAGGGATCGAACAGATACGCAGTATTTT	CASSLDRDRTDTQYF
TRBD2	.	TRBJ2-7	TRBV13	TGTGCCAGCAGCTTCTTCAGGAGCGGGAGGTACTACGAGCAGTACTTC	CASSFFRSGRYYEQYF
TRBD1	.	TRBJ1-2	TRBV7-6	TGTGCCAGCAGCCCAACGGGGGGACAGGGGCCCTATGGCTACACCTTC	CASSPTGGQGPYGYTF
.	.	TRBJ1-4	TRBV2	TGTGCCAGCAGGAACAGGGCAGGCTCTGTAGGTGAAAAACTGTTTTTT	CASRNRAGSVGEKLFF
.	.	TRBJ2-3	TRBV2	TGTGCCATAGACAGAGACACAGATACGCAGTATTTT	CAIDRDTDTQYF